The present entry profiles one T cell receptor (beta chain) with its context. No antigen is known for it. There are 13 residues in the CDR3. Germline lookup yields CDR1 SGHRS and CDR2 YFSETQ. Researchers put TCRalpha and TCRbeta cDNA through two nested PCRs lasting approximately 16 and 10 cycles. From its re-call of the 5' RACE reads, TCRdb lists each CDR3 protein once, without DNA. This sample contains 400,000 to 500,000 distinct CDR3 sequences. The sample originates from a study of monozygotic twins with inflammatory bowel disease. Study findings and constraints: IBD-affected twins scored below their healthy co-twins in TCRbeta diversity (inverse Simpson). Support for a single strong signal or clonotype associated with IBD was absent. IBD patients shared fewer clonotypes with others than healthy twins, especially with disease activity.

V gene TRBV5-1 combines with J gene TRBJ1-2; TCRdb calls TRBD1, which cannot be checked without DNA. This clonotype was sampled from a human donor with ulcerative colitis or Crohn's disease, or a healthy co-twin of an affected twin (not recorded which). The sample comprised blood. CDR3 region: CASSKTGDYGYTF.